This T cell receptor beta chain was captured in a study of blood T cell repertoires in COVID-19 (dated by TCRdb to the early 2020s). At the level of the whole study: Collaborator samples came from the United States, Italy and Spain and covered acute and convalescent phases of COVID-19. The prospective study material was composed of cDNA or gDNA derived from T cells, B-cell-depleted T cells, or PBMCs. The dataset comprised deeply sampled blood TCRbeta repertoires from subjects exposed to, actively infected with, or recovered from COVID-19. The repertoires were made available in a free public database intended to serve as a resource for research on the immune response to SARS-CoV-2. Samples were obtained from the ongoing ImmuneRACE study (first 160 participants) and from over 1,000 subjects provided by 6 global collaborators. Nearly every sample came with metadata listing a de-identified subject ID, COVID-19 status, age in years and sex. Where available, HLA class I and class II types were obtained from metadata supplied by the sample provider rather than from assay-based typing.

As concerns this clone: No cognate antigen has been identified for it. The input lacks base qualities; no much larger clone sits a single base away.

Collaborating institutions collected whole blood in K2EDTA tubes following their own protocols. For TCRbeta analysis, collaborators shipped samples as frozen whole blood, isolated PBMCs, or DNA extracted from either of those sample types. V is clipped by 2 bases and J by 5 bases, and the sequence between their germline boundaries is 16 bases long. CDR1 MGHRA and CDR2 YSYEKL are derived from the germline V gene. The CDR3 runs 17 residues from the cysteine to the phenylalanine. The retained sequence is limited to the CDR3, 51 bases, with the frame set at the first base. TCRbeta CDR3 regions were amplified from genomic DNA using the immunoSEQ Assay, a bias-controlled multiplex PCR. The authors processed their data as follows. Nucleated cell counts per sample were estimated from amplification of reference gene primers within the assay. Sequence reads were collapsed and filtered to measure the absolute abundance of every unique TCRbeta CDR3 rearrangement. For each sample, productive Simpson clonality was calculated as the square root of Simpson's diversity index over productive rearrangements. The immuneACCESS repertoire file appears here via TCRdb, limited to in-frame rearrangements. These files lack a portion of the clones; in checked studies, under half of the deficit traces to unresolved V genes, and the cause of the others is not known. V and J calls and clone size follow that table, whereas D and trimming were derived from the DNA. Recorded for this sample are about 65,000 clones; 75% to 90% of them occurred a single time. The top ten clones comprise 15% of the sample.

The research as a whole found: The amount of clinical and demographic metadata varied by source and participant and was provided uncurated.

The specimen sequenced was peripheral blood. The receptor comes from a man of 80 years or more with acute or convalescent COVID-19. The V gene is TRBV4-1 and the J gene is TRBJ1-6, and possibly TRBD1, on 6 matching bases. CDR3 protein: CASSQPMGGGNNSPLHF. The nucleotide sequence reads TGCGCCAGCAGCCAACCCATGGGAGGGGGTAATAATTCACCCCTCCACTTT.